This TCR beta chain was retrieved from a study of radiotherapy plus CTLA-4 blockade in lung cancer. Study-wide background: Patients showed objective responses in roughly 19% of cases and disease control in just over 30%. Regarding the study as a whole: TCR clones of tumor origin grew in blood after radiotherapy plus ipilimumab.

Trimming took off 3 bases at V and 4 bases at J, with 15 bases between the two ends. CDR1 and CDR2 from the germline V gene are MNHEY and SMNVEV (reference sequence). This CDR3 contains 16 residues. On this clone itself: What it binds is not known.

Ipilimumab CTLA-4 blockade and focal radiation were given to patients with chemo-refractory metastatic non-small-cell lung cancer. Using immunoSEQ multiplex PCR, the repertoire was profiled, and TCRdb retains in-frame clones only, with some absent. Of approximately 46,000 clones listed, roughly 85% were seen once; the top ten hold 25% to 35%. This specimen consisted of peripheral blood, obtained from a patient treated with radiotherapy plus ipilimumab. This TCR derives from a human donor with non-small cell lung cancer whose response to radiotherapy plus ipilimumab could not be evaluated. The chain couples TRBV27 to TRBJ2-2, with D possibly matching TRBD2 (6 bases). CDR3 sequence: CASSFGLASTTGELFF. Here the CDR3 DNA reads TGTGCCAGCAGTTTCGGGCTAGCGAGCACCACCGGGGAGCTGTTTTTT.